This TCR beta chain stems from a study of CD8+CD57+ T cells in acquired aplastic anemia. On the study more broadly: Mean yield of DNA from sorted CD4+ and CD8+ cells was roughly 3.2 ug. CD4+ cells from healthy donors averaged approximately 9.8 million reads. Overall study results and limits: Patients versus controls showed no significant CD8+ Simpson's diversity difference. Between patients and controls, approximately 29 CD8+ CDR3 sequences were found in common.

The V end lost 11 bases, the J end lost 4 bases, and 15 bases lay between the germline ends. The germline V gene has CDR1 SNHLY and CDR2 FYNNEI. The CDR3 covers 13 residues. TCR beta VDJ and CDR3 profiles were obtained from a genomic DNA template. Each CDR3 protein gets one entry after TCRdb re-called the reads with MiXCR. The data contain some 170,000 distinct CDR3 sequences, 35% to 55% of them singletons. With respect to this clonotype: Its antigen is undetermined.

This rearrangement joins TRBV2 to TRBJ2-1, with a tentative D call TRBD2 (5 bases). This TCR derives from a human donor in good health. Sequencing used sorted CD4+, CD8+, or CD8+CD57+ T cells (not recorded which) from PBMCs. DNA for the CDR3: TGTGCCGCCGCGAGGGAGACTTACAATGAGCAGTTCTTC. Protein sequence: CAAARETYNEQFF.